This T cell receptor (beta chain) is drawn from a study of regulatory T cells in long-lasting Graves disease. Germline loops: CDR1 MNHEY, CDR2 SVGEGT. V lost 5 bases, J lost 6 bases, and 11 bases lay in between. The CDR3 is 12 amino acids. Libraries of TCR beta came from iRepertoire HTBI primers plus Arm-PCR of CDR3 regions. From the multiplex PCR reads, TCRdb called clonotypes with MiXCR, one entry per CDR3 protein. The profile covers under 800,000 distinct CDR3 sequences, with around 17% appearing a single time and 18% taken by the ten largest. Time point reported: newly diagnosed GD, antithyroid drugs for less than 3 months. PBMC-extracted RNA yielded the TCR library. This clonotype was detected only a few times. These data also formed part of another study, on T cells in Graves' hyperthyroidism and ophthalmopathy.

The J gene is TRBJ2-7, the V gene TRBV6-2 or TRBV6-3; tentative D call: TRBD1 (5 bases). This specimen was peripheral blood mononuclear cells (PBMCs), taken at new diagnosis, from a patient treated with antithyroid drugs. The sequence derives from a woman aged 25-40 years with Graves disease. The CDR3 sequence is CASSDVRAEQYF. CDR3 sequence (DNA): TGTGCCAGCAGTGATGTCAGGGCCGAGCAGTACTTC.